This entry describes one TCR beta chain. The data were taken from a study of T cells expressing NK-cell markers. Study information: Seven sequenced donors out of eight were HCMV-seropositive, one seronegative.

The germline V gene has CDR1 GTSNPN and CDR2 SVGIG (reference sequence). The CDR3 contains 13 residues. Libraries used 5'RACE template switching adding universal primer site and UMIs. After re-calling the 5' RACE reads, TCRdb lists one entry per CDR3 protein, DNA absent. The table gives 400,000 or so distinct CDR3 sequences; the top ten clones make up about 11% of it. The receptor was derived from a woman aged 45-60 years in good health. The chain has TRBV30 and TRBJ2-7; no DNA is available, so the TRBD1 call from TCRdb remains unchecked. Source material: blood T cells: a sorted CD56 or NKG2C T cell subset, CD4+ or CD8+ T cells, or bulk PBMC T cells (not recorded which). This CDR3 is CAWRTEPSYEQYF.